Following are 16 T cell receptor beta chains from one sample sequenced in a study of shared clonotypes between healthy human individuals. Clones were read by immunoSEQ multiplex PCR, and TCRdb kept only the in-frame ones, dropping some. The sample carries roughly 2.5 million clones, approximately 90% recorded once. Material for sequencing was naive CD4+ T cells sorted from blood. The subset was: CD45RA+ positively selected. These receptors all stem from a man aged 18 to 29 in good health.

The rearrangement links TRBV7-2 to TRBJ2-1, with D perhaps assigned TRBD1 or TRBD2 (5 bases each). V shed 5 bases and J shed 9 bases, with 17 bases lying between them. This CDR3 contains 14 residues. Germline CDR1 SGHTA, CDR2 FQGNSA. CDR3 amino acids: CASSPGWGSVEQFF. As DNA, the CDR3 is TGTGCCAGCAGCCCAGGGTGGGGGAGTGTTGAGCAGTTCTTC.

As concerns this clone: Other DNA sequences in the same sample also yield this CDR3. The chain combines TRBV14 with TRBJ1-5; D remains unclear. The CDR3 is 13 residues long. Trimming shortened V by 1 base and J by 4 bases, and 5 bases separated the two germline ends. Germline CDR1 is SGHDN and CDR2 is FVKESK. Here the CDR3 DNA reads TGTGCCAGCAGCCAAGGGGGTAATCAGCCCCAGCATTTT. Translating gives CASSQGGNQPQHF.

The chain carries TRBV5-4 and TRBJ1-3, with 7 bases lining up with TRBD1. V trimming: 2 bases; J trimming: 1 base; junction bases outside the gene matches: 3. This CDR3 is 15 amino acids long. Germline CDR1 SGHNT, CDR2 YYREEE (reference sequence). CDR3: CASSLPTGSGNTIYF. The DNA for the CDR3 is TGTGCCAGCAGCTTACCGACAGGGTCTGGAAACACCATATATTTT.

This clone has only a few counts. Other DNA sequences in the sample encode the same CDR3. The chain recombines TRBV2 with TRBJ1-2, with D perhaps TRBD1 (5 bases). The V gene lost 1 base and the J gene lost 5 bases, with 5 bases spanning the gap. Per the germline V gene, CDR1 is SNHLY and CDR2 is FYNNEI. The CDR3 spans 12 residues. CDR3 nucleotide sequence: TGTGCCAGCAGTGAAGGACAGTATGGCTACACCTTC. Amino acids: CASSEGQYGYTF.

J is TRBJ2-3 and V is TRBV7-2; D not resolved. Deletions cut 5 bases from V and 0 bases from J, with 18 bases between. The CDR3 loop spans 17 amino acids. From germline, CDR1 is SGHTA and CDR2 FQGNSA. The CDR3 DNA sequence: TGTGCCAGCAGCCACCCCAATCCGCGGATAAGCACAGATACGCAGTATTTT. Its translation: CASSHPNPRISTDTQYF.

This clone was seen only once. The chain's CDR3 is CASIRDSPSNSPLHF. As DNA, the CDR3 is TGTGCCAGCATAAGAGACAGTCCTAGTAATTCACCCCTCCACTTT. The rearrangement joins TRBV2 to TRBJ1-6, with D possibly being TRBD1 (5 bases). The germline CDR1 and CDR2 sequences are SNHLY and FYNNEI. The CDR3 length is 15 residues. The V gene lost 7 bases and the J gene lost 6 bases, with 16 bases spanning the gap.

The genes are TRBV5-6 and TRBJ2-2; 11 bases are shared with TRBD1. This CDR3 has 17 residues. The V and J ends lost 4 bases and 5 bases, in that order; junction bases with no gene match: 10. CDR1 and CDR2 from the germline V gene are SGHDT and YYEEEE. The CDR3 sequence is CASSTVWTGGLTGELFF. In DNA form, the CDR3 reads TGTGCCAGCAGCACGGTATGGACAGGGGGCTTAACCGGGGAGCTGTTTTTT. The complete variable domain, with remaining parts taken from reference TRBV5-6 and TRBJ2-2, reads DAGVTQSPTHLIKTRGQQVTLRCSPKSGHDTVSWYQQALGQGPQFIFQYYEEEERQRGNFPDRFSGHQFPNYSSELNVNALLLGDSALYLCASSTVWTGGLTGELFFGEGSRLTVL.

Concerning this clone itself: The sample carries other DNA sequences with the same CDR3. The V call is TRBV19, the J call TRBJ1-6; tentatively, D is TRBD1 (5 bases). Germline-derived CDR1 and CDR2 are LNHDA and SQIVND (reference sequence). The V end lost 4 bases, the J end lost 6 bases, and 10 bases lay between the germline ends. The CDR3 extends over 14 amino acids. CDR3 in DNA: TGTGCCAGTAGTACCGGGACCTTTAATTCACCCCTCCACTTT. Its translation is CASSTGTFNSPLHF.

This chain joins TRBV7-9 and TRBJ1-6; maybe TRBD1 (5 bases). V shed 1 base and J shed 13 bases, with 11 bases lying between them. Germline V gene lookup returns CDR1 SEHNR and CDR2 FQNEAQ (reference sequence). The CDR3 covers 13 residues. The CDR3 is CASSLGTQGPLHF. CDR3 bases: TGTGCCAGCAGCTTAGGGACCCAGGGCCCCCTCCACTTT. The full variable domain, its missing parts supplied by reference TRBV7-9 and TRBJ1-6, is DTGVSQNPRHKITKRGQNVTFRCDPISEHNRLYWYRQTLGQGPEFLTYFQNEAQLEKSRLLSDRFSAERPKGSFSTLEIQRTEQGDSAMYLCASSLGTQGPLHFGNGTRLTVT.

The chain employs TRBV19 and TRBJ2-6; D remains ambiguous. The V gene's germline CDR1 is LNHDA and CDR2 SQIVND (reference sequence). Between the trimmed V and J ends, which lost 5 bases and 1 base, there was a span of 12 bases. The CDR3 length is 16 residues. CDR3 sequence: CASSRAAYSGANVLTF. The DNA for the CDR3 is TGTGCCAGTAGTCGGGCGGCATATTCTGGGGCCAACGTCCTGACTTTC.

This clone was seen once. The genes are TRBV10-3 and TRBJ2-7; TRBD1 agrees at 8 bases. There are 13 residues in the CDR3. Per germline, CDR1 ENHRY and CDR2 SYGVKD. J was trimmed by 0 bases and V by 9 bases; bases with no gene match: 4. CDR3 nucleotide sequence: TGTGCCATGGGGACAGGCGGCTCCTACGAGCAGTACTTC. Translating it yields CAMGTGGSYEQYF.

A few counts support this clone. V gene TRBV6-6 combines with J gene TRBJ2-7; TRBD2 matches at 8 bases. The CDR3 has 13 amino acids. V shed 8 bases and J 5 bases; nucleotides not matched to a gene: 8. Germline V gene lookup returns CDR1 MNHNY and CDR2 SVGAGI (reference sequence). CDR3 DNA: TGTGCCAGCCGCCCCGGGGGGGCCCACGAGCAGTACTTC. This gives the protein CASRPGGAHEQYF.

The CDR3 reads CASSPAGELVGSTDTQYF. CDR3 sequence (DNA): TGTGCCAGCTCACCAGCGGGTGAACTGGTGGGAAGCACAGATACGCAGTATTTT. The chain links TRBV18 to TRBJ2-3, with D possibly TRBD2 on 5 matching bases. Germline CDR1 reads KGHSH; CDR2 reads LQKENI. The CDR3 runs to 18 residues. V was trimmed by 2 bases and J by 0 bases, leaving 18 bases between them.

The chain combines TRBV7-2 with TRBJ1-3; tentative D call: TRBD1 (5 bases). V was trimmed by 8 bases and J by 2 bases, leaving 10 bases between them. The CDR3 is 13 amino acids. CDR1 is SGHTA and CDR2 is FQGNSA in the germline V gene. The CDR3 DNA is TGTGCCAGCGGACGGGGGGCTGGAAACACCATATATTTT. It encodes CASGRGAGNTIYF.

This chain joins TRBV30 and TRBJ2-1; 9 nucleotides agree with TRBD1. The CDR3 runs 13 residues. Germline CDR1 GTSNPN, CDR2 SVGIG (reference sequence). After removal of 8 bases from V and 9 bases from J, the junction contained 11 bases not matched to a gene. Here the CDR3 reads CARRDRAAIEQFF. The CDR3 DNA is TGTGCCCGCCGGGACAGGGCTGCCATTGAGCAGTTCTTC.

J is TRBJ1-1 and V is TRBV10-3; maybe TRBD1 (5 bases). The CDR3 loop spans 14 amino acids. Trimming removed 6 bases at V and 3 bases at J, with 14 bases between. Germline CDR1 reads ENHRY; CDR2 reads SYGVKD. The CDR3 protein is CAIRASVGDTEAFF. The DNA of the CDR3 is TGTGCCATCAGAGCTTCGGTGGGGGACACTGAAGCTTTCTTT.